Reported below is one T cell receptor beta chain. Its antigen remains unidentified. Base quality data are lacking; no much larger clone is found one base away. The identical CDR3 is also encoded by other nucleotide sequences in the sample. The method was the immunoSEQ multiplex PCR assay. A mixture of 60 forward primers for TCR Vbeta segments and 13 reverse primers for TCR Jbeta segments was used in the multiplex PCR. Amplification of the CDR3 region of rearranged TCR beta genes was performed with a multiplex PCR assay on genomic DNA. The amplified TCR beta libraries were sequenced on the Illumina HiSeq System as 87-base-pair reads. In the source study's methods: A later analysis counted tens of millions of unique TCR beta chains across the 550 to 800 repertoires, and 9.5 million to 11 million of these chains were shared by at least two donors. To remove PCR and sequencing errors, raw reads were error-corrected and collapsed into unique sequences using a nearest-neighbor algorithm that merged closely related sequences. To assign V, D and J gene segments, CDR3 sequences were aligned to IMGT reference sequences. For a sequence to be retained, at least a six-nucleotide match to both a V gene segment and a J gene segment was required. A rearrangement was called productive if the CDR3 had no stop codons and remained in frame with V and J, and every other rearrangement was called non-productive. Following IMGT convention, CDR3 was defined as the stretch from the second conserved V-encoded cysteine to the conserved J-encoded phenylalanine. The earlier analysis of about 590 of the donors excluded sequences that lacked an unambiguous match to a single V gene segment. In an earlier analysis of approximately 500 of the donors, a V segment was called functional when productive rearrangements were above 56.7%, and segregating when the standard deviation between donors exceeded 5%. A statistical classification framework was built for diagnosing cytomegalovirus status from the catalog of TCR beta chain sequences. In a later analysis, V and J genes were assigned by comparing TCR nucleotide sequences against IMGT/GENE-DB human TR gene sequences. The TCRdist pipeline was used in a later analysis to assign CDR3 sequences and most-parsimonious VDJ recombination scenarios. In a later analysis, each TCR beta chain was defined by its CDR3 amino acid sequence together with its V-gene family, and reads lacking a unique V-gene family were excluded. To address suspected cross-contamination and a sequencing artifact, a later analysis removed approximately 590 highly shared, low-generation-probability nucleotide sequences. In a later analysis, a clonal expansion index was calculated for each public chain from normalized within-repertoire ranks of inferred template counts. In a later analysis, generation probabilities were computed using a VDJ recombination model fitted to out-of-frame rearrangements, and the results were checked against IGoR. In a later analysis, hypergeometric tests were used to score TCR-TCR, TCR-HLA and TCR-CMV co-occurrence, with a repertoire-size bias correction applied to TCR pairs. A later analysis estimated false discovery rates by permuting HLA or CMV assignments 20 times. A later analysis grouped co-occurring TCRs with DBSCAN, adding TCRdist sequence similarity when clustering within HLA-allele-positive subsets. For co-occurrence clustering, repertoires with fewer than 30,000 or more than 120,000 public chains were excluded, along with four to six repertoires with anomalous nucleotide sharing. TCRdb provides this immuneACCESS table in a form limited to in-frame rearrangements. Some clones are lacking; in checked studies, under half of them reflect an unresolved V gene, and why the rest are absent is not known. V, J and clone size were drawn from that table, and D and trimming were deduced from the DNA. This sample comprises about 210,000 clones, 75% to 90% of them detected only once. The ten most abundant clones make up less than 0.35% of the sample.

From the germline V gene (reference sequence), CDR1 is SEHNR and CDR2 is FQNEAQ. The CDR3 goes from the cysteine to the phenylalanine over 14 residues. The CDR3 DNA has 42 bases and is translated from base 1. Trimming accounts for 3 bases at V and 0 bases at J, while the number of junction bases matched to no gene is 1. The cohort was made up of 666 healthy bone marrow donors. At the time of sampling, all cohort members were nominally healthy, though unrecorded immune exposures were likely present. The donor tested CMV seronegative and was one of the 352 seronegative cohort members. A peripheral blood sample was provided by each donor, and peripheral blood mononuclear cells were used for TCR beta sequencing. The Qiagen DNeasy Blood Extraction Kit was used to extract genomic DNA from the blood cell samples. This record comes from a study of cytomegalovirus exposure and HLA in healthy donors (dated by TCRdb to 2016 to 2017). For the study in its entirety: An earlier analysis of 587 of the donors reported over 250 Gb of sequence data and 117 million unique TCR beta sequences obtained from some 200 million T cells. All discovery cohort repertoires had been generated using a single sequencing platform. In a later genetic analysis, genome-wide SNP genotypes for about 55% of the roughly 700 donors were used, and that subset was treated as a discovery cohort. A later analysis re-analyzed previously published TCR beta repertoires from 600 to 850 donors and added high-resolution HLA genotyping to study TCR occurrence patterns. Typing coverage differed by locus: A, B, C, DRB1 and DQB1 were typed in roughly 620-630 donors, DQA1 in roughly 510, DPA1 in some 600, and DPB1 in approximately 450. An early release covering more than 500 HLA-typed donors comprised approximately 290 gigabases of sequencing data and tens of millions of unique TCR sequences. Of the approximately 400 genotyped donors, approximately 80% fell in the genetic ancestry cluster associated with self-reported Caucasian donors. High-throughput TCR immunosequencing, statistical association of individual TCRs with disease status, and machine learning were combined to predict cytomegalovirus infection status. The study aimed to test whether signatures of past pathogen exposure could be identified by cataloging public T cell receptors. Besides the first cohort of around 700 subjects, a separate validation cohort made up of 120 different subjects was used. Both class I and class II loci were covered by HLA typing, at four-digit resolution. The study profiled the T cell repertoires of hundreds of subjects by immunosequencing and related them to cytomegalovirus serostatus. Donor age, sex, ethnicity and CMV serostatus were compiled alongside the repertoire data. Five DR-DQ haplotypes were handled as single units for association and clustering, since linkage in the cohort was strong. The later analysis used no new phenotypic data to find candidate immune exposures, relying instead on TCR beta sequences and their occurrence across donors. Among about 400 genotyped donors of the cohort, an average of around 250,000 unique TCR beta nucleotide sequences was sequenced per donor, of which approximately 18% were non-productive. An earlier analysis of 450 to 750 of the donors used high-throughput TCR beta sequencing to judge whether each TCR beta V gene segment behaved as functional or pseudogenic. The study at large found these results: In a later analysis, most CMV-associated TCR beta chains were found to appear HLA-restricted, with HLA associations seemingly driven largely by CMV exposure. In a later analysis, TCR association rates were found to vary across HLA loci, with the most associated TCRs seen for DRB1 alleles and the fewest for HLA-C alleles. The authors suggested that the approach could potentially be extended to other disease states and immunological phenotypes. Roughly uniform sequencing depth across donors was assumed in presence/absence analyses, although this assumption may not hold. According to a later analysis, parvovirus B19, influenza, CMV and Epstein-Barr virus appeared linked to several top co-occurrence clusters. In a later analysis, more than 15,000 TCR beta sequences were associated with specific HLA alleles at a false discovery rate of 0.05. The sequencing pipeline was judged likely to have produced a cluster of highly shared sequence variants as a technical artifact. Because counts were too low, around 17 rarely observed V segments, including chromosome 9 orphons, were left out of the earlier analysis of 587 of the donors. The classifier was reported to diagnose cytomegalovirus status with high specificity and sensitivity in both the original and validation cohorts. In a later genetic analysis, a missense DCLRE1C variant was associated with V-gene and J-gene trimming of TCR beta chains, and the association was replicated in an independent cohort. A total of fewer than 200 TCR beta chains were listed by the study as associated with cytomegalovirus. While some public TCRs were present in many individuals, most TCR sequences turned up only very rarely across donors. In a later genetic analysis, fewer N-insertions in productive TCRs were reported among donors in an Asian-associated ancestry cluster than the roughly 710-donor mean. Immune exposure information for the cohort was limited to CMV serostatus. In an earlier analysis of approximately 590 of the donors, most TCR beta V segments appeared in productive rearrangements about 87% or about 30% of the time, broadly matching IMGT annotations. Some IMGT-functional V segments, including TRBV6-2 and TRBV6-3, could not be distinguished by the 87-base-pair reads and were therefore excluded. A later analysis found that HLA-associated TCR beta chains were more clonally expanded and had lower generation probabilities than equally common non-associated chains. Because HLA typing was missing for some donors at each locus, association tests included only the typed subset. A few of the identified cytomegalovirus-associated TCR beta chains were confirmed in vitro to be specific for cytomegalovirus antigens. In this cohort, only TCR beta chains were sequenced, and detectable features were limited by the absence of alpha or paired-chain data. When HLA alleles, especially DR and DQ, strongly co-occurred, attributing TCR associations to individual alleles was difficult. Correlated functional status among segregating V segments might be attributable to linkage disequilibrium, but an unknown experimental factor could not be ruled out. A further reported finding was that TCR beta sequences accurately predicted the HLA-A and HLA-B alleles for most subjects in the first cohort.

The clonotype was recovered from a woman aged 25 to 39 in good health and CMV-seronegative. The V and J segments used are TRBV7-9 and TRBJ1-1; 7 junctional bases match TRBD1. Sequencing was carried out using PBMCs. The CDR3 amino acid sequence is: CASSFGTVNTEAFF. DNA sequence: TGTGCCAGCAGCTTTGGGACAGTGAACACTGAAGCTTTCTTT.